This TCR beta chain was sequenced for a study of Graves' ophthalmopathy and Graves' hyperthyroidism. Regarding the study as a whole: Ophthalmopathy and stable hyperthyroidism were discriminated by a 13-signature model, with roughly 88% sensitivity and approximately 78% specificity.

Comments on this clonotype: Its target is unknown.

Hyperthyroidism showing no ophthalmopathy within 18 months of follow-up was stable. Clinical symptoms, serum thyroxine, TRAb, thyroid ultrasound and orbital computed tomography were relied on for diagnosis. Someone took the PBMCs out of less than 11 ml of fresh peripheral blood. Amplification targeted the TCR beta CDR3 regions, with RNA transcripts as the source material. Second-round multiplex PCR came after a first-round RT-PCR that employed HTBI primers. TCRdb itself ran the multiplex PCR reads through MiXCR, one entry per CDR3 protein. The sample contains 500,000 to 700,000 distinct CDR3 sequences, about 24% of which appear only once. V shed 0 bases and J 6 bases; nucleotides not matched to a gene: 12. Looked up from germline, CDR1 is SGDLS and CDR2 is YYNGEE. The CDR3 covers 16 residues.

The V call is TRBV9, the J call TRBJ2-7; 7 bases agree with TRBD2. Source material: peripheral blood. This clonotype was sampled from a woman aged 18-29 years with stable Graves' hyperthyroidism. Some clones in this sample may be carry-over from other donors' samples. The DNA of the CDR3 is TGTGCCAGCAGCGTAGGTCCCCGCGGGAGTCGGCTCGAGCAGTACTTC. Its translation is CASSVGPRGSRLEQYF.